The 29 T cell receptor beta chains in this list originate from one sample, sequenced in a study of human T cells and chemical hapten exposure. Each CDR3 protein gets one entry after TCRdb re-called the RACE reads with MiXCR. Here the sample spans approximately 370,000 distinct CDR3 sequences, about 5% being singletons. This sample's time point: pre-sensitization, week 0. Treatment here: therapeutic diphenylcyclopropenone sensitization with weekly scalp DPC. The material sequenced was whole blood, taken in connection with sensitization to the hapten diphenylcyclopropenone (DPC). Source of these receptors: a young woman with alopecia areata. Some clones in this sample may be carry-over from other donors' samples.

This clonotype was detected a few times. The rearrangement joins TRBV7-9 to TRBJ1-5; D gene ambiguous. Germline V gene data show CDR1 as SEHNR and CDR2 as FQNEAQ (reference sequence). The ends were cut back, 5 bases at V and 5 bases at J, with 7 bases in the middle. This CDR3 spans 12 amino acids. In nucleotides, the CDR3 is TGTGCCAGCAGCCCTGAGGATCAGCCCCAGCATTTT. Its translation: CASSPEDQPQHF.

The genes are TRBV27 and TRBJ2-7; 9 bases are shared with TRBD2. V lost 3 bases and J lost 4; bases outside the gene matches: 4. The V gene's germline CDR1 is MNHEY and CDR2 SMNVEV (reference sequence). There are 14 residues in the CDR3. For the CDR3, the DNA is TGTGCCAGCAGTTTTATTAGCGGGGGATACGAGCAGTACTTC. Translating gives CASSFISGGYEQYF.

This clonotype appeared a few times. J is TRBJ2-5 and V is TRBV4-3; TRBD2 matches 11 bases. Germline values: CDR1 LGHNA, CDR2 YSLEER. Losses at the gene ends were 0 bases for V and 5 bases for J; bases not matched to a gene: 14. The CDR3 spans 19 residues. The CDR3 spells CASSQDAASGGSNRETQYF. The CDR3 nucleotides are TGCGCCAGCAGCCAAGATGCGGCTAGCGGGGGGTCAAATAGGGAGACCCAGTACTTC.

The chain recombines TRBV10-3 with TRBJ2-3; TRBD2 aligns across 7 bases. Germline assignment: CDR1 ENHRY and CDR2 SYGVKD. J lost 0 bases, V lost 10 bases, and 13 bases had no gene match. This CDR3 contains 16 residues. The CDR3 nucleotides are TGTGCCACCATGGACCGACTAGCCCGTAGCACAGATACGCAGTATTTT. Translated, it gives CATMDRLARSTDTQYF.

The genes are TRBV6-6 and TRBJ2-7; 9 bases align to TRBD1. Germline lookup yields CDR1 MNHNY and CDR2 SVGAGI (reference sequence). The trim removed 2 bases at V and 8 bases at J, leaving 13 bases unmatched. The CDR3 covers 16 residues. The CDR3 DNA follows: TGTGCCAGCAGTTACACCTCGGGACAGGGACCGATGCAGCAGTACTTC. It yields the protein CASSYTSGQGPMQQYF.

The V call is TRBV29-1, the J call TRBJ1-1; D remains unclear. The ends were cut back, 1 base at V and 1 base at J, with 7 bases in the middle. The CDR3 is made up of 13 amino acids. Germline V gene sequence: CDR1 SQVTM, CDR2 ANQGSEA. CDR3 sequence: CSVEVDGNTEAFF. CDR3 nucleotides: TGCAGCGTTGAAGTTGACGGGAACACTGAAGCTTTCTTT.

The sample holds many counts of this clonotype. V and J are TRBV6-5 and TRBJ1-2, with a tentative D call TRBD1 (5 bases). Germline-derived CDR1 and CDR2 are MNHEY and SVGAGI. This CDR3 has 16 amino acids. Trimming removed 2 bases at V and 6 bases at J, with 19 bases between. The DNA of the CDR3 is TGTGCCAGCAGTTACACGATCGGGACTACGGCGGATGGCTACACCTTC. Its translation is CASSYTIGTTADGYTF.

This clonotype turned up a few times. The rearrangement joins TRBV2 to TRBJ2-5, with 7 bases aligning to TRBD2. The J segment lost 5 bases and the V segment lost 1 base, leaving 4 bases of the junction unmatched. CDR3 length: 14 residues. Germline V gene lookup returns CDR1 SNHLY and CDR2 FYNNEI. The CDR3 protein is CASSEDREGETQYF. DNA for the CDR3: TGTGCCAGCAGTGAAGATAGGGAGGGGGAGACCCAGTACTTC.

J is TRBJ2-7 and V is TRBV6-2 or TRBV6-3; weak D call: TRBD2 (5 bases). Trimming took 6 bases from V and 1 from J, leaving 19 bases between them. CDR1 is MNHEY, CDR2 SVGEGT, per germline. The CDR3 is 16 amino acids. The CDR3 nucleotides read TGTGCCAGCAGACCACCGGGATCTTACTCTTCCTACGAGCAGTACTTC. Encoded protein: CASRPPGSYSSYEQYF.

The sample holds many counts of this clonotype. The chain is built from TRBV6-2 or TRBV6-3 and TRBJ2-3; D gene ambiguous. The CDR3 has 15 residues. CDR1 is MNHEY and CDR2 is SVGEGT in the germline V gene. The ends were cut back, 4 bases at V and 2 bases at J, with 13 bases in the middle. CDR3 DNA sequence: TGTGCCAGCAGTTCTACTTCCCTTCCCACAGATACGCAGTATTTT. It codes for CASSSTSLPTDTQYF.

This chain uses TRBV27 with TRBJ2-3, with 15 bases aligning to TRBD2. In germline, CDR1 is MNHEY, CDR2 SMNVEV (reference sequence). The CDR3 is made up of 17 amino acids. After removal of 4 bases from V and 6 bases from J, the junction contained 8 bases not matched to a gene. The chain's CDR3 is CASSSWTSGGVIDTQYF. CDR3 nucleotide sequence: TGTGCCAGCAGTTCCTGGACTAGCGGGGGGGTAATTGATACGCAGTATTTT.

This clonotype appeared a few times. The V gene is TRBV4-3, the J gene TRBJ2-7, with TRBD2 matching over 9 bases. Germline-derived CDR1 and CDR2 are LGHNA and YSLEER. The CDR3 contains 15 residues. V lost 0 bases to trimming and J lost 4 bases; unmatched junction nucleotides: 4. The CDR3, as DNA: TGCGCCAGCAGCCAAGAAGCTAGCGGGGCATACGAGCAGTACTTC. It codes for CASSQEASGAYEQYF.

This chain joins TRBV6-1 and TRBJ1-4, with D possibly matching TRBD1 (5 bases). Germline CDR1 and CDR2: MNHNS and SASEGT. The CDR3 runs to 16 residues. Trimming removed 5 bases from V and 8 bases from J, with 21 bases in between. The CDR3 nucleotides read TGTGCCAGCAGTAGCCAGGGACCCCAAACGGGGGAAAAACTGTTTTTT. This codes for CASSSQGPQTGEKLFF.

This clonotype was seen only a few times. The chain uses TRBV20-1 and TRBJ2-1; D is possibly TRBD1 (6 bases). Trimming pared 4 bases from V and 6 bases from J, leaving 22 bases between. The CDR3 spans 16 residues. Germline V gene lookup returns CDR1 DFQATT and CDR2 SNEGSKA (reference sequence). Written as DNA, the CDR3 is TGCAGTGCTAAAAACTCGGGACAAGGGGGTCGCAATGAGCAGTTCTTC. Protein sequence: CSAKNSGQGGRNEQFF.

This clonotype was seen at least ten times. The chain links TRBV29-1 to TRBJ2-3; TRBD1 aligns across 9 bases. Looked up from germline, CDR1 is SQVTM and CDR2 is ANQGSEA. With 6 bases clipped from V and 0 bases from J, the junction kept 4 bases outside the gene matches. The CDR3 loop spans 14 amino acids. The CDR3 loop reads CSVPTGGSTDTQYF. The DNA for the CDR3 is TGCAGCGTACCGACAGGGGGAAGCACAGATACGCAGTATTTT.

This clonotype was seen many times. V gene TRBV7-9 combines with J gene TRBJ2-7; no clear D gene. This CDR3 is built from 16 residues. The germline V gene has CDR1 SEHNR and CDR2 FQNEAQ (reference sequence). The germline V and J ends were trimmed by 5 bases and 5 bases, with 22 bases remaining between them. The CDR3 DNA sequence: TGTGCCAGCAGCACATCGGGCCTGGAAAAAAAGCACGAGCAGTACTTC. It specifies CASSTSGLEKKHEQYF.

This clonotype was seen many times. The V and J genes are TRBV19 and TRBJ2-1; D not certain. CDR1 and CDR2 from the germline V gene are LNHDA and SQIVND (reference sequence). V lost 7 bases, J lost 8 bases, and 12 bases lay in between. CDR3 length: 12 residues. CDR3 coding DNA: TGTGCCAGTACTGGTCTCGGGTATGAGCAGTTCTTC. Protein: CASTGLGYEQFF.

DNA for the CDR3: TGTGCCAGCAGCTTACCGGGACTAGCGGCGGAGACCCAGTACTTC. Translating gives CASSLPGLAAETQYF. This chain joins TRBV5-5 and TRBJ2-5; 11 bases map to TRBD2. This CDR3 has 15 residues. V was clipped by 2 bases and J by 5 bases; unmatched bases: 5. CDR1 is SGHKS and CDR2 is YYEKEE in the germline V gene (reference sequence).

Ten or more counts support this clonotype. The chain links TRBV12-3 or TRBV12-4 to TRBJ1-6; 8 nucleotides agree with TRBD1. The CDR3 extends over 13 amino acids. The V gene end was trimmed by 6 bases and the J gene end by 7 bases; junction bases not matched to a gene: 2. CDR3 residues: CASRTGENSPLHF. In DNA form, the CDR3 reads TGTGCCAGCAGGACAGGGGAGAATTCACCCCTCCACTTT.

This clonotype was seen repeatedly, ten times or more. This sequence joins TRBV6-5 and TRBJ1-1; D gene unclear. The V end lost 5 bases, the J end lost 8 bases, and 9 bases lay between the germline ends. The length of the CDR3 is 11 residues. Germline V gene lookup returns CDR1 MNHEY and CDR2 SVGAGI. Written as DNA, the CDR3 is TGTGCCAGCAGTCAAGGGCCCGAAGCTTTCTTT. Protein: CASSQGPEAFF.

This clonotype was recorded many times. CDR3 sequence: CASSLLAPGGDNEQFF. For the CDR3, the DNA is TGTGCCAGCAGTTTACTGGCTCCCGGGGGGGACAATGAGCAGTTCTTC. The chain couples TRBV28 to TRBJ2-1; 8 bases match TRBD2. Per germline, CDR1 MDHEN and CDR2 SYDVKM. J gave up 5 bases and V 2 bases, and 8 bases lay outside the gene matches. The CDR3 totals 16 residues.

This clonotype has a count of ten or more. The chain links TRBV7-3 to TRBJ1-4; D is unclear. The CDR3 length is 16 residues. Germline V lookup: CDR1 SGHTA, CDR2 FQGTGA. Trimming took 5 bases from V and 2 from J, leaving 15 bases between them. The CDR3, as DNA: TGTGCCAGCAGCCACGACGGAGGTTGGACTAATGAAAAACTGTTTTTT. Its protein is CASSHDGGWTNEKLFF.

This clonotype was recorded at least ten times. The chain has TRBV6-5 and TRBJ2-7; 7 bases fit TRBD1. With V trimmed by 6 bases and J by 5 bases, 10 bases remained unmatched. Per germline, CDR1 MNHEY and CDR2 SVGAGI. The CDR3 covers 14 residues. CDR3 nucleotides: TGTGCCAGCAGGTCACCCGACAGGGAAGACGAGCAGTACTTC. Its protein is CASRSPDREDEQYF.

The chain recombines TRBV12-3 or TRBV12-4 with TRBJ1-1; D remains ambiguous. CDR3 length: 13 amino acids. With 3 bases removed from V and 6 bases from J, the gap between germline ends came to 11 bases. The DNA of the CDR3 is TGTGCCAGCAGTTTTTCACAACCCTCTGAAGCTTTCTTT. As protein: CASSFSQPSEAFF.

In its sample, this clonotype was seen many times. The chain employs TRBV12-3 or TRBV12-4 and TRBJ1-6; D is ambiguous. This CDR3 contains 15 residues. V lost 8 bases and J 3 bases, leaving 14 bases between the germline ends. The CDR3 region has the DNA TGTGCCAGCTGCCCCCCCGGGAACTATAATTCACCCCTCCACTTT. Translation gives CASCPPGNYNSPLHF.

Ten or more counts support this clonotype. The chain employs TRBV15 and TRBJ2-3, with a tentative D call TRBD1 (6 bases). The CDR3 has 17 residues. Between the trimmed V and J ends, which lost 5 bases and 0 bases, there was a span of 18 bases. The germline V gene encodes CDR1 LNHNV and CDR2 YYDKDF (reference sequence). CDR3 in amino acids: CATSEGVWTASTDTQYF. In nucleotides, the CDR3 is TGTGCCACCAGCGAGGGGGTATGGACGGCTAGCACAGATACGCAGTATTTT.

V is TRBV25-1 and J is TRBJ2-7, with TRBD1 identical over 12 bases. With V trimmed by 0 bases and J by 5 bases, 8 bases remained unmatched. The CDR3 extends over 17 amino acids. In germline, CDR1 is MGHDK, CDR2 SYGVNS. The CDR3 bases are TGTGCCAGCAGTGAATATAAACCCGGGACAGGGGGCAACGAGCAGTACTTC. Its translation is CASSEYKPGTGGNEQYF.

This clonotype was recorded at least ten times. This chain joins TRBV6-2 or TRBV6-3 and TRBJ2-7; D tentatively fits TRBD1 or TRBD2 (6 bases each). With 8 bases removed from V and 0 bases from J, the gap between germline ends came to 11 bases. The germline CDR1 and CDR2 sequences are MNHEY and SVGEGT. This CDR3 contains 13 residues. The CDR3 protein is CASGGTLSYEQYF. The CDR3 coding sequence is TGTGCCAGCGGGGGGACACTCTCCTACGAGCAGTACTTC.

This clonotype was seen repeatedly, ten times or more. The chain is built from TRBV6-5 and TRBJ1-4; D remains unclear. V lost 2 bases and J lost 6, with 13 bases in between. The germline V gene encodes CDR1 MNHEY and CDR2 SVGAGI. CDR3 length equals 15 residues. As DNA, the CDR3 is TGTGCCAGCAGTTACCTAGGAGGTCCAGATGAAAAACTGTTTTTT. This sequence encodes CASSYLGGPDEKLFF.